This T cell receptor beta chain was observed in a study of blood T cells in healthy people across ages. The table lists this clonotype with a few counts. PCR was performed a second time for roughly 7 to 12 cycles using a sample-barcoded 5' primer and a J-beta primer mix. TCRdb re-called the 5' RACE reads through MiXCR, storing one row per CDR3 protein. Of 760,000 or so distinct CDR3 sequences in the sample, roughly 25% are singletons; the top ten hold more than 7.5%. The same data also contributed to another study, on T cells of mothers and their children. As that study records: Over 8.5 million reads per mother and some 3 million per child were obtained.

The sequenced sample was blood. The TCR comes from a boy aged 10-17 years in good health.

The CDR3 loop is CASSQVQGIFDEQFF. CDR3 DNA sequence: TGTGCCAGCAGCCAAGTCCAGGGGATTTTCGATGAGCAGTTCTTC. The gene calls are TRBV14 and TRBJ2-1; weak D call: TRBD1 (6 bases). The V and J ends lost 1 base and 8 bases respectively, with 15 bases between them. The germline gives CDR1 SGHDN, CDR2 FVKESK. The CDR3 consists of 15 residues.